This T cell receptor beta chain was obtained from a study of blood T cell repertoires in COVID-19. Germline V CDR1 and CDR2: SGHRS, YFSETQ. This CDR3 spans 17 amino acids. Trimming left V 3 bases short and J 3 bases short, with 19 bases between. As processed by the authors: Reference gene primers were amplified, and this amplification served to estimate nucleated cell counts. Sequencing used immunoSEQ multiplex PCR; TCRdb keeps in-frame clones, though not all of them. The V and J calls and the clone size are those of that table, but D and trimming were determined from the DNA. The profile shows under 200,000 clones, 70% to 90% of them singletons.

This receptor was taken from a man aged 60 to 75 with active or convalescent COVID-19. The chain links TRBV5-1 to TRBJ1-5; possibly TRBD1 for D (5 bases). Sequencing input: peripheral blood. The CDR3 sequence is CASSSPQAIVANQPQHF. DNA of the CDR3: TGCGCCAGCAGCTCTCCACAGGCCATCGTGGCCAATCAGCCCCAGCATTTT.